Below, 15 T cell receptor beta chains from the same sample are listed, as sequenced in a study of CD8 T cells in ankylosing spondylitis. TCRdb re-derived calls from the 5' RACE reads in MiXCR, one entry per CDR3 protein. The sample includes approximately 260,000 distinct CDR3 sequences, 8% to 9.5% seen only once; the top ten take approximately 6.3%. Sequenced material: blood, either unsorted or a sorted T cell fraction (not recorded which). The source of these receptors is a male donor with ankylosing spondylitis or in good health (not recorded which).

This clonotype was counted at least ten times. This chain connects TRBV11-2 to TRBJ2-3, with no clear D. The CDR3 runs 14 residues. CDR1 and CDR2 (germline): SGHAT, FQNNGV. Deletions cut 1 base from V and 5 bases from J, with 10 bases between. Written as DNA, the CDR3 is TGTGCCAGCAGCTTAGCTGGATCAGGAGATACGCAGTATTTT. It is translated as CASSLAGSGDTQYF.

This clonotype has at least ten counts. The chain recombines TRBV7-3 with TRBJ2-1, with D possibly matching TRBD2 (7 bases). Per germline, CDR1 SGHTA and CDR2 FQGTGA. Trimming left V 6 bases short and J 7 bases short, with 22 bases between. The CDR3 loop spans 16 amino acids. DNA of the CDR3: TGTGCCAGCAGTTTGAATTGGGGGGGGGCGCCGAATGAGCAGTTCTTC. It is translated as CASSLNWGGAPNEQFF. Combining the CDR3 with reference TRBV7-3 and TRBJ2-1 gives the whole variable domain GAGVSQTPSNKVTEKGKYVELRCDPISGHTALYWYRQSLGQGPEFLIYFQGTGAADDSGLPNDRFFAVRPEGSVSTLKIQRTERGDSAVYLCASSLNWGGAPNEQFFGPGTRLTVL.

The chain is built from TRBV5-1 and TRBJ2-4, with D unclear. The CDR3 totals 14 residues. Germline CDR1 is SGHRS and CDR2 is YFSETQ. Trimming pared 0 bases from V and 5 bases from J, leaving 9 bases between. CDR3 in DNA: TGCGCCAGCAGCTTGGGACCCCGAGAAAACATTCAGTACTTC. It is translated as CASSLGPRENIQYF.

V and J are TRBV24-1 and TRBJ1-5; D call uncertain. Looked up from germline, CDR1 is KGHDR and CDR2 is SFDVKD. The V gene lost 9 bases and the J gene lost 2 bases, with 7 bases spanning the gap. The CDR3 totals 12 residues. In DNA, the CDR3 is TGTGCCACCGGTGGGGGCAATCAGCCCCAGCATTTT. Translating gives CATGGGNQPQHF.

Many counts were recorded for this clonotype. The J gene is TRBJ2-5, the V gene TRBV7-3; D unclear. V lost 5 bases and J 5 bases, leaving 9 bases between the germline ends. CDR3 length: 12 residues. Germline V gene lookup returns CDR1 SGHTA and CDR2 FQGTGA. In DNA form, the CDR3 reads TGTGCCAGCAGCAAAGCGTTGGAGACCCAGTACTTC. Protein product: CASSKALETQYF. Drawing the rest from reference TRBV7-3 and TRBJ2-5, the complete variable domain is GAGVSQTPSNKVTEKGKYVELRCDPISGHTALYWYRQSLGQGPEFLIYFQGTGAADDSGLPNDRFFAVRPEGSVSTLKIQRTERGDSAVYLCASSKALETQYFGPGTRLLVL.

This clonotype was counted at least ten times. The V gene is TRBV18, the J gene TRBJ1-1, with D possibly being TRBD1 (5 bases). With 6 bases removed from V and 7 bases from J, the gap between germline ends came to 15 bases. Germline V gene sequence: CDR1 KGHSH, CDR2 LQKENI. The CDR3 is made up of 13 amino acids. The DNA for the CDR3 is TGTGCCAGCTCTACCAAAGTTAGGGGTGAAGCTTTCTTT. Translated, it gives CASSTKVRGEAFF.

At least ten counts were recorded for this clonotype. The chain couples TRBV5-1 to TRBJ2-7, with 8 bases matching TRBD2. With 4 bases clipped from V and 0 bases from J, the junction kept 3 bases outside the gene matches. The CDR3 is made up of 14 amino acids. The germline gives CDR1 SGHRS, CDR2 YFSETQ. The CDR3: CASSQSGSSYEQYF. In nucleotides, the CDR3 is TGCGCCAGCAGCCAAAGCGGGAGCTCCTACGAGCAGTACTTC.

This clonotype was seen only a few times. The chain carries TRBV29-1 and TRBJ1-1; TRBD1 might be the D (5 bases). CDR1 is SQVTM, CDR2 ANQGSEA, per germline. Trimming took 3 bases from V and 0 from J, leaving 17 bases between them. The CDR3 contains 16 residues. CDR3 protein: CSVDSGVGAMNTEAFF. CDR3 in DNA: TGCAGCGTTGATAGCGGGGTTGGGGCCATGAACACTGAAGCTTTCTTT.

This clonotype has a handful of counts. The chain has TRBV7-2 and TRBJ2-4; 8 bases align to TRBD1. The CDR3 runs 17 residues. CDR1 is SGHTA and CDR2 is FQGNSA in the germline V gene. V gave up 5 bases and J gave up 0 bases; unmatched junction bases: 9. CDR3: CASSTSDRGLAKNIQYF. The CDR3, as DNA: TGTGCCAGCAGCACCTCAGACAGGGGCCTAGCCAAAAACATTCAGTACTTC.

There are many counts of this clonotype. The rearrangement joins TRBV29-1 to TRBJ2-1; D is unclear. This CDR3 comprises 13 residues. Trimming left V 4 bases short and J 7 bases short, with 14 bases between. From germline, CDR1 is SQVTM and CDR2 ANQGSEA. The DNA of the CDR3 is TGCAGCGTTGTTCCACCCTCCTGGAATGAGCAGTTCTTC. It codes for CSVVPPSWNEQFF.

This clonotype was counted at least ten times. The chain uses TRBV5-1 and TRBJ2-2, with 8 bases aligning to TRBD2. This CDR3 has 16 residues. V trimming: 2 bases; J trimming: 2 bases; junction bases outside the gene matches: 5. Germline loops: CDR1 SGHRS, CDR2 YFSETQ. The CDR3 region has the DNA TGCGCCAGCAGCTTTCCGGGGGGGGCCAACACCGGGGAGCTGTTTTTT. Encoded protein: CASSFPGGANTGELFF.

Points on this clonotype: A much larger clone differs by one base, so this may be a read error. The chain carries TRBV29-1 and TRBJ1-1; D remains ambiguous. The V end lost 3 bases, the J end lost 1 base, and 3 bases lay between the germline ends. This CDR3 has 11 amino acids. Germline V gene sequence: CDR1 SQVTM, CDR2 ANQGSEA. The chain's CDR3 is CSVDWNTEAFF. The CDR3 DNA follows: TGCAGCGTTGATTGGAACACTGAAGCTTTCTTT.

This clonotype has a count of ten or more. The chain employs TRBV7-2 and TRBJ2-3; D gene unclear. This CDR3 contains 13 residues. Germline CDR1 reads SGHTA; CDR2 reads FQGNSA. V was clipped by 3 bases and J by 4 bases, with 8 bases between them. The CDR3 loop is CASSFRPPDTQYF. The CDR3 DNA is TGTGCCAGCAGCTTCCGCCCACCAGATACGCAGTATTTT.

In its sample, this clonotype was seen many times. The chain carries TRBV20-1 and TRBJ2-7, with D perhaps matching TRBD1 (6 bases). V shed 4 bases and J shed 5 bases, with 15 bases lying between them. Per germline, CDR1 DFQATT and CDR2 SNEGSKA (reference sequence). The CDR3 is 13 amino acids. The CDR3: CSAILQGVHEQYF. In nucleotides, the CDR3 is TGCAGTGCTATCTTACAGGGTGTCCACGAGCAGTACTTC.

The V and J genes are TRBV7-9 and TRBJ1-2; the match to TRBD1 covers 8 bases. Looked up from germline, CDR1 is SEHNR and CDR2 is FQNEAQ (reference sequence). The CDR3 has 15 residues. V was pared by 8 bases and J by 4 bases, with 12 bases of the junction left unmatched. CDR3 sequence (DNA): TGTGCCAGCGACCCGACAGGGGCCGCGGCCTATGGCTACACCTTC. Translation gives CASDPTGAAAYGYTF. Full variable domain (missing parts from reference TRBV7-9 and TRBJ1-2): DTGVSQNPRHKITKRGQNVTFRCDPISEHNRLYWYRQTLGQGPEFLTYFQNEAQLEKSRLLSDRFSAERPKGSFSTLEIQRTEQGDSAMYLCASDPTGAAAYGYTFGSGTRLTVV.